These 29 T cell receptor beta chains share one sample of origin, sequenced in a study of blood T cell repertoires in COVID-19. Profiling relied on immunoSEQ multiplex PCR, and the TCRdb table lists in-frame clones only, not all of them. The table lists roughly 320,000 clones, around 89% of them singletons. What was sequenced was peripheral blood. These receptors were collected from a woman aged 50 to 65 with COVID-19, enrolled during active disease.

The V and J genes are TRBV7-9 and TRBJ2-7, with 12 bases lining up with TRBD1. Germline CDR1 reads SEHNR; CDR2 reads FQNEAQ (reference sequence). This CDR3 spans 17 amino acids. The V and J ends lost 8 bases and 2 bases, in that order; junction bases with no gene match: 13. This chain's CDR3 is CASARGTGGVMTYEQYF. The CDR3 region has the DNA TGTGCCAGCGCGAGGGGGACAGGGGGCGTCATGACCTACGAGCAGTACTTC.

The genes are TRBV19 and TRBJ1-3; weak D call: TRBD1 (6 bases). V was trimmed by 7 bases and J by 0 bases, leaving 19 bases between them. Germline V gives CDR1 LNHDA, CDR2 SQIVND (reference sequence). This CDR3 spans 17 amino acids. DNA for the CDR3: TGTGCCAGTATTATCGGGAACAGGGAGTCCTCTGGAAACACCATATATTTT. Amino acids: CASIIGNRESSGNTIYF.

The sample holds many counts of this clone. This sample also contains other DNA sequences that code for the same CDR3. The CDR3 region has the DNA TGTGCCAGCAGCTTCAGGGGAGAGACCCAGTACTTC. This codes for CASSFRGETQYF. The chain carries TRBV11-3 and TRBJ2-5, with D possibly TRBD1 on 6 matching bases. Trimming took 3 bases from V and 4 from J, leaving 6 bases between them. CDR1 and CDR2 from the germline V gene are SGHNT and YENEEA. This CDR3 has 12 residues.

This clone has only one observation. This chain uses TRBV6-5 with TRBJ1-4; 8 bases line up with TRBD1. CDR1 and CDR2 (germline): MNHEY, SVGAGI. The CDR3 spans 14 residues. V was pared by 5 bases and J by 4 bases, with 3 bases of the junction left unmatched. For the CDR3, the DNA is TGTGCCAGCAGTACAGGGGGAATTAATGAAAAACTGTTTTTT. It translates to CASSTGGINEKLFF.

The rearrangement uses TRBV5-6 and TRBJ2-1; possibly TRBD1 for D (6 bases). Germline V gene data show CDR1 as SGHDT and CDR2 as YYEEEE. Between the trimmed V and J ends, which lost 0 bases and 3 bases, there was a span of 10 bases. The CDR3 spans 15 residues. CDR3: CASSLAGVSYNEQFF. The CDR3 bases are TGTGCCAGCAGCTTGGCAGGGGTTAGCTACAATGAGCAGTTCTTC. The whole variable domain, remainder taken from reference TRBV5-6 and TRBJ2-1, is DAGVTQSPTHLIKTRGQQVTLRCSPKSGHDTVSWYQQALGQGPQFIFQYYEEEERQRGNFPDRFSGHQFPNYSSELNVNALLLGDSALYLCASSLAGVSYNEQFFGPGTRLTVL.

The gene calls are TRBV9 and TRBJ2-6; no clear D. Trimming stripped 4 bases from V and 7 bases from J, with 9 bases between. Germline CDR1 SGDLS, CDR2 YYNGEE. The CDR3 has 13 amino acids. The CDR3 reads CASSPTRANVLTF. In nucleotides, the CDR3 is TGTGCCAGCAGCCCGACTCGAGCCAACGTCCTGACTTTC.

The chain links TRBV4-2 to TRBJ1-5; no clear D gene. CDR3 length: 15 residues. V was clipped by 0 bases and J by 1 base, with 7 bases between them. The germline V gene encodes CDR1 LGHNA and CDR2 YNFKEQ. The CDR3 DNA is TGTGCCAGCAGCCAAGATTGGCCGAGCAATCAGCCCCAGCATTTT. Translated, it gives CASSQDWPSNQPQHF.

The chain links TRBV7-9 to TRBJ2-1; the D gene is possibly TRBD2 (6 bases). Germline V gene sequence: CDR1 SEHNR, CDR2 FQNEAQ (reference sequence). The CDR3 consists of 13 residues. The V and J ends lost 1 base and 9 bases respectively, with 10 bases between them. The CDR3, as DNA: TGTGCCAGCAGCTTAGACCCAGCGGGTGAGCAGTTCTTC. It codes for CASSLDPAGEQFF.

The rearrangement joins TRBV2 to TRBJ2-7; D is uncertain. The CDR3 is 11 amino acids. Germline-derived CDR1 and CDR2 are SNHLY and FYNNEI. Trimming pared 4 bases from V and 2 bases from J, leaving 3 bases between. CDR3 DNA sequence: TGTGCCAGCAGTGGAGCCTACGAGCAGTACTTC. Its protein is CASSGAYEQYF.

The chain combines TRBV7-2 with TRBJ2-2, with TRBD2 matching over 10 bases. V dropped 6 bases and J dropped 9; count of bases not matched to a gene: 7. The CDR3 is 14 residues long. The germline CDR1 and CDR2 sequences are SGHTA and FQGNSA. The CDR3 loop reads CASRGSGRARELFF. The CDR3 coding sequence is TGTGCCAGCAGAGGGAGCGGGAGGGCCCGGGAGCTGTTTTTT. Complete variable domain (other parts from reference TRBV7-2 and TRBJ2-2): GAGVSQSPSNKVTEKGKDVELRCDPISGHTALYWYRQSLGQGLEFLIYFQGNSAPDKSGLPSDRFSAERTGGSVSTLTIQRTQQEDSAVYLCASRGSGRARELFFGEGSRLTVL.

This chain connects TRBV5-1 to TRBJ2-1; 14 nucleotides align to TRBD2. The J segment lost 2 bases and the V segment lost 0 bases, leaving 7 bases of the junction unmatched. The CDR3 runs 19 residues. Per the germline V gene, CDR1 is SGHRS and CDR2 is YFSETQ. CDR3 in amino acids: CASSLVGTSGSGAYNEQFF. The CDR3 nucleotides read TGCGCCAGCAGCTTGGTCGGGACTAGCGGGAGTGGCGCCTACAATGAGCAGTTCTTC.

The chain links TRBV5-6 to TRBJ2-1; 9 bases map to TRBD2. Per the germline V gene, CDR1 is SGHDT and CDR2 is YYEEEE. The CDR3 totals 17 residues. Unmatched junction bases numbered 13, after V lost 2 bases and J lost 7 bases. CDR3 DNA sequence: TGTGCCAGCAGCTTCTCGATCCTAGCGGGAAAGGGGAATGAGCAGTTCTTC. Encoded protein: CASSFSILAGKGNEQFF. The full variable domain, rest sourced from reference TRBV5-6 and TRBJ2-1, is DAGVTQSPTHLIKTRGQQVTLRCSPKSGHDTVSWYQQALGQGPQFIFQYYEEEERQRGNFPDRFSGHQFPNYSSELNVNALLLGDSALYLCASSFSILAGKGNEQFFGPGTRLTVL.

This chain connects TRBV7-2 to TRBJ2-1; possible D gene TRBD1, 5 bases. This CDR3 has 13 amino acids. V lost 8 bases and J lost 3, with 11 bases in between. Germline V gene lookup returns CDR1 SGHTA and CDR2 FQGNSA. The CDR3 region has the DNA TGTGCCAGCGGGGTTCAGGGCTACAATGAGCAGTTCTTC. Translation gives CASGVQGYNEQFF.

This chain connects TRBV27 to TRBJ2-7, with 11 bases identical to TRBD2. Germline trimming cut 2 bases from V and 6 bases from J; bases unmatched to any gene: 3. The CDR3 runs 14 residues. Per germline, CDR1 MNHEY and CDR2 SMNVEV (reference sequence). The CDR3 nucleotides read TGTGCCAGCAGTTTAATTAGCGGGAGGGTCGAGCAGTACTTC. It is translated as CASSLISGRVEQYF.

This clone has a single count. The genes are TRBV11-2 and TRBJ1-5, with 7 positions matching TRBD1. This CDR3 is 13 amino acids long. V trimming: 5 bases; J trimming: 6 bases; junction bases outside the gene matches: 4. Germline V gene lookup returns CDR1 SGHAT and CDR2 FQNNGV. The CDR3 DNA reads as TGTGCCAGCAGCGTCAGGGGGTCTCAGCCCCAGCATTTT. Translation gives CASSVRGSQPQHF.

J is TRBJ1-4 and V is TRBV19; 7 nucleotides match TRBD1. This CDR3 region has 14 residues. The germline gives CDR1 LNHDA, CDR2 SQIVND (reference sequence). Trimming took 5 bases from V and 6 from J; bases not matched to a gene: 6. The CDR3 spells CASSENRGHEKLFF. The CDR3 coding sequence is TGTGCCAGTAGTGAGAACAGGGGCCATGAAAAACTGTTTTTT.

This clone was recorded only once. Here the CDR3 DNA reads TGTGCCATCAGCGGACAGAACTATGGCTACACCTTC. Protein: CAISGQNYGYTF. The V gene is TRBV10-3, the J gene TRBJ1-2; the D gene is possibly TRBD1 (6 bases). Trimming took 6 bases from V and 2 from J, leaving 7 bases between them. This CDR3 has 12 residues. Germline V CDR1 and CDR2: ENHRY, SYGVKD.

This clone was seen once. V and J are TRBV27 and TRBJ2-7; 8 bases match TRBD1. The CDR3 has 15 amino acids. Unmatched junction bases numbered 4, after V lost 2 bases and J lost 1 base. Germline V gives CDR1 MNHEY, CDR2 SMNVEV (reference sequence). CDR3 loop: CASSLAGTGSYEQYF. In DNA form, the CDR3 reads TGTGCCAGCAGTTTAGCAGGGACAGGTTCCTACGAGCAGTACTTC.

The chain joins TRBV4-1 to TRBJ2-7, with 11 positions matching TRBD2. Germline CDR1 is MGHRA and CDR2 is YSYEKL. V trimming: 7 bases; J trimming: 4 bases; junction bases outside the gene matches: 9. This CDR3 is 15 amino acids long. The CDR3 nucleotides read TGCGCCAGCACCTCCGGGACTAGCGGACCGTACGAGCAGTACTTC. Its translation is CASTSGTSGPYEQYF.

Here the CDR3 DNA reads TGTGCCAGCAGCTTAGGCAGATCAGAAAACTCTGGAAACACCATATATTTT. Encoded protein: CASSLGRSENSGNTIYF. The rearrangement links TRBV13 to TRBJ1-3; D gene unclear. The germline V gene has CDR1 PRHDT and CDR2 FYEKMQ (reference sequence). V was shortened by 0 bases and J by 0 bases, with 12 bases between the two germline ends. The CDR3 covers 17 residues.

The chain has TRBV11-3 and TRBJ2-4, with 15 bases aligning to TRBD2. The V gene's germline CDR1 is SGHNT and CDR2 YENEEA. Unmatched junction bases numbered 6, after V lost 4 bases and J lost 8 bases. The CDR3 runs 16 residues. In DNA, the CDR3 is TGTGCCAGCAGCTCCGGACTAGCGGGAGGGTTGGACATTCAGTACTTC. The encoded protein is CASSSGLAGGLDIQYF.

CDR3 residues: CASSAGQANEKLFF. The CDR3 nucleotides read TGCGCCAGCAGTGCGGGACAGGCTAATGAAAAACTGTTTTTT. The genes are TRBV10-1 and TRBJ1-4; 8 bases map to TRBD1. The CDR3 runs 14 residues. The V and J ends lost 4 bases and 3 bases, in that order; junction bases with no gene match: 1. Germline values: CDR1 WNHNN, CDR2 SYGVQD (reference sequence).

The chain combines TRBV28 with TRBJ1-1; D unclear. Germline assignment: CDR1 MDHEN and CDR2 SYDVKM. Trimming cost V 4 bases and J 10 bases, with 10 bases left between them. The CDR3 contains 11 residues. CDR3 sequence: CASSSRFLAFF. The DNA of the CDR3 is TGTGCCAGCAGTTCGCGTTTCCTAGCTTTCTTT.

The chain couples TRBV6-5 to TRBJ1-2; D uncertain. Trimming took 5 bases from V and 3 from J, leaving 10 bases between them. Germline CDR1 and CDR2: MNHEY and SVGAGI. The CDR3 spans 13 residues. CDR3 coding DNA: TGTGCCAGCAGTCCGACACCGGACTATGGCTACACCTTC. Translated: CASSPTPDYGYTF.

This sequence joins TRBV19 and TRBJ2-1; unclear D gene. Germline V gene data show CDR1 as LNHDA and CDR2 as SQIVND (reference sequence). The V and J ends lost 5 bases and 8 bases respectively, with 7 bases between them. CDR3 length: 11 amino acids. The CDR3 region has the DNA TGTGCCAGTAGTCGTGTTGATGAGCAGTTCTTC. Its protein product is CASSRVDEQFF.

This clone was detected only a few times. This chain uses TRBV9 with TRBJ1-2; 8 positions match TRBD1. Germline lookup yields CDR1 SGDLS and CDR2 YYNGEE. The trim removed 4 bases at V and 4 bases at J, leaving 9 bases unmatched. This CDR3 has 15 residues. The DNA for the CDR3 is TGTGCCAGCAGCCGAATTACAGGGGGAGGCTATGGCTACACCTTC. As protein: CASSRITGGGYGYTF.

This clone was detected once. The chain's CDR3 is CASSYSSYEQYF. CDR3 sequence (DNA): TGTGCCAGCAGCTATAGCTCCTACGAGCAGTACTTC. V gene TRBV5-5 combines with J gene TRBJ2-7; D gene unclear. Germline V gives CDR1 SGHKS, CDR2 YYEKEE (reference sequence). The CDR3 runs 12 residues. Trimming pared 3 bases from V and 0 bases from J, leaving 4 bases between.

V is TRBV5-5 and J is TRBJ1-2; TRBD1 is a possible D gene (5 bases). CDR1 and CDR2 (germline): SGHKS, YYEKEE (reference sequence). This CDR3 spans 15 amino acids. The V and J ends lost 4 bases and 4 bases respectively, with 17 bases between them. For the CDR3, the DNA is TGTGCCAGCAGCCCGAAGACAGACCCCTTCTATGGCTACACCTTC. It codes for CASSPKTDPFYGYTF.

The V call is TRBV19, the J call TRBJ1-5, with D perhaps matching TRBD1 (6 bases). The CDR3 loop spans 14 amino acids. Trimming left V 4 bases short and J 3 bases short, with 10 bases between. Germline-derived CDR1 and CDR2 are LNHDA and SQIVND (reference sequence). CDR3 coding DNA: TGTGCCAGTAGTACCTACAGGGACAATCAGCCCCAGCATTTT. This codes for CASSTYRDNQPQHF.